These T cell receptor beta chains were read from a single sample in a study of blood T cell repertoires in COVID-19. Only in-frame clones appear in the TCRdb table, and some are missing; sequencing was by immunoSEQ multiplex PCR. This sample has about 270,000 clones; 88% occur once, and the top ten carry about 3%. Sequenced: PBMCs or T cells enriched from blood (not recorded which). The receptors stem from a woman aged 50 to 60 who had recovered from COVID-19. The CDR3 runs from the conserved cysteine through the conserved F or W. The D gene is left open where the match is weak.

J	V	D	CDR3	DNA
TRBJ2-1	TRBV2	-	CASSAREVGNEQFF	TGTGCCAGCAGCGCCCGGGAAGTCGGCAATGAGCAGTTCTTC
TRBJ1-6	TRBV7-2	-	CASSLLKGYNSPLHF	TGTGCCAGCAGCTTATTGAAGGGGTATAATTCACCCCTCCACTTT
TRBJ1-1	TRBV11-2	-	CASSPTGTYEAFF	TGTGCCAGCAGCCCAACCGGGACTTATGAAGCTTTCTTT
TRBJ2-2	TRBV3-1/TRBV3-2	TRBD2	CASSQGVAGDQTGELFF	TGTGCCAGCAGCCAGGGCGTCGCGGGAGATCAGACCGGGGAGCTGTTTTTT
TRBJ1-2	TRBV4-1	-	CASSHPAGGTYGYTF	TGCGCCAGCAGCCACCCGGCGGGGGGGACCTATGGCTACACCTTC
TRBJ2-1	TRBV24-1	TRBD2	CATRGPRGDEQFF	TGTGCCACCAGAGGCCCCCGGGGGGATGAGCAGTTCTTC
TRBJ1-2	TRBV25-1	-	CASSELRYPYGYTF	TGTGCCAGCAGTGAATTGAGGTACCCCTATGGCTACACCTTC
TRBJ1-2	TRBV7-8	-	CASSFRDKADYGYTF	TGTGCCAGCAGCTTCCGGGACAAGGCTGACTATGGCTACACCTTC
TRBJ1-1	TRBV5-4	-	CASSIGLSGAEAFF	TGTGCCAGCAGCATCGGACTTAGTGGAGCTGAAGCTTTCTTT
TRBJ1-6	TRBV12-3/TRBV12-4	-	CAVRARGNSPLHF	TGTGCCGTCCGGGCTCGGGGGAATTCACCCCTCCACTTT
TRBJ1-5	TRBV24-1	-	CATSAPNQPQHF	TGTGCCACCAGTGCCCCTAATCAGCCCCAGCATTTT